The 5 T cell receptor beta chains below were found in one sample sequenced in a study of pediatric ulcerative colitis (dated by TCRdb to between 2018 and 2021). The library was obtained by the immunoSEQ multiplex PCR assay. Held by TCRdb, this immuneACCESS table contains in-frame sequences only and omits some clones. Under half of the omission traces to an unresolved V gene where checked; the cause of the rest is unknown. The sample table holds about 36,000 clones, of which approximately 87% were seen once. Roughly 25% of the sample belongs to the ten largest clones. Sequencing input: blood. The receptors stem from a girl aged 5-17 years with moderate ulcerative colitis.

This clone was observed a single time. The V gene is TRBV5-4, the J gene TRBJ1-2; D is uncertain. Per germline, CDR1 SGHNT and CDR2 YYREEE (reference sequence). There are 16 residues in the CDR3. V shed 2 bases and J shed 3 bases, with 17 bases lying between them. CDR3 loop: CASSFPGGNTDYGYTF. The CDR3 DNA follows: TGTGCCAGCAGCTTTCCGGGAGGGAATACGGACTATGGCTACACCTTC.

The CDR3 loop is CSVGQTTGETQYF. For the CDR3, the DNA is TGCAGCGTTGGACAGACAACCGGGGAGACCCAGTACTTC. This chain links TRBV29-1 with TRBJ2-5; the D gene is possibly TRBD1 (5 bases). V lost 4 bases and J lost 5, with 14 bases in between. The CDR3 totals 13 residues. CDR1 and CDR2 (germline): SQVTM, ANQGSEA.

The chain links TRBV10-3 to TRBJ1-2, with 7 bases identical to TRBD1. The V and J ends lost 5 bases and 8 bases, in that order; junction bases with no gene match: 8. This CDR3 contains 13 residues. The germline V gene has CDR1 ENHRY and CDR2 SYGVKD. As DNA, the CDR3 is TGTGCCATCAGTCGGCAGGGGGAGAGGGGCTACACCTTC. This encodes CAISRQGERGYTF.

This clone has just one count. The chain recombines TRBV2 with TRBJ2-5; 14 nucleotides line up with TRBD2. J gave up 5 bases and V 4 bases, and 6 bases lay outside the gene matches. Germline assignment: CDR1 SNHLY and CDR2 FYNNEI. The CDR3 has 16 residues. The CDR3 DNA sequence: TGTGCCAGCAGTGTCGGGACTAGCGGGAGAGGTGAGACCCAGTACTTC. Residues: CASSVGTSGRGETQYF.

This clone was detected a few times. The V gene is TRBV5-4, the J gene TRBJ1-2; 7 bases match TRBD1. Trimming removed 3 bases from V and 8 bases from J; junction bases left unmatched: 10. The CDR3 runs to 14 residues. Germline CDR1 reads SGHNT; CDR2 reads YYREEE (reference sequence). The DNA of the CDR3 is TGTGCCAGCAGCTGGGATTCAGGGGGTGCGGGCTACACCTTC. Translating gives CASSWDSGGAGYTF.